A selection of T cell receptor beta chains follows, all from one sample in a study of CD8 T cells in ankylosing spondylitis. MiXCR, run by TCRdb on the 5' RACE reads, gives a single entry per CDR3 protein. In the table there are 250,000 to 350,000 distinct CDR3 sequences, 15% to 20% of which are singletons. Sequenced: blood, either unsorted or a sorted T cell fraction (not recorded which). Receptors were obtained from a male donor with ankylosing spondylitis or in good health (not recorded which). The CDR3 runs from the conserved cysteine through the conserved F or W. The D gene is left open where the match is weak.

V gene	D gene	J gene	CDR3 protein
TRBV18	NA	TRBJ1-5	CASSQGTSSNQPQHF
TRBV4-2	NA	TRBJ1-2	CASSQERINYGYTF
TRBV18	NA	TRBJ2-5	CASSPLPSGETQYF
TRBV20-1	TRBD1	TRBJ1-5	CSARDAGQGGNQPQHF
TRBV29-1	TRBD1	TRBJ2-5	CSVLQGALGETQYF
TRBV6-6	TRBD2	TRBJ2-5	CASSQGREETQYF
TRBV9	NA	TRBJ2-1	CASNPGASSYNEQFF
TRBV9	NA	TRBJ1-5	CASSKGQNSNQPQHF
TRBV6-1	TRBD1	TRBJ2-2	CASSELTGAGELFF
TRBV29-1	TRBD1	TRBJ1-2	CSVEGTGANYGYTF
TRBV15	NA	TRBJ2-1	CATSRGLERGDEQFF
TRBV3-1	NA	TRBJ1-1	CASSPTGSWGTGAFF
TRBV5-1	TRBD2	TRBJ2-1	CASSAGLAGGVYNEQFF
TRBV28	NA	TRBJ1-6	CASRGGAGSPLHF
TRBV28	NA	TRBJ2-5	CASSEQDSPQETQYF
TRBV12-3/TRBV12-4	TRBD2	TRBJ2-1	CASSLGLAGKYNEQFF
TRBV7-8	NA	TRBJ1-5	CASSATGSSNQPQHF
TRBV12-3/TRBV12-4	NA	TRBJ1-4	CASSWPGPNEKLFF
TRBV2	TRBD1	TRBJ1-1	CASRRQGSRNTEAFF
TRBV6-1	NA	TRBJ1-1	CASSDRTGVPEAFF
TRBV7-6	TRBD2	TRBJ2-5	CASSALTSGGRGETQYF
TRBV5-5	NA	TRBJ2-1	CASSLLVSTEQFF
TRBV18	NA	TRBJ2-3	CASSPPSGVANTQYF
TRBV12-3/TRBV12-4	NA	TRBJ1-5	CASSPSLGFEGAPQHF
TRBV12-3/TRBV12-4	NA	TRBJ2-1	CASSLTRGYNEQFF
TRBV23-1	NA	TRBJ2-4	CASSHSHTTGGPKVAKNIQYF
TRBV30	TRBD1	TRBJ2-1	CAWDRGQWDNEQFF
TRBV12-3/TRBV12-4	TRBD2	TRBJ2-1	CASSSLLAGVVNEQFF
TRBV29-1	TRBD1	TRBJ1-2	CSVGGQGAVAYGYTF
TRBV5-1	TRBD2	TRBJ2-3	CASSLGLAGGHWADTQYF
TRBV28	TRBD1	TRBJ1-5	CASSGAGTGDQPQHF
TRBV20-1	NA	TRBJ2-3	CCAREFKVSGVLTDTQYF
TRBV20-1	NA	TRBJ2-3	CSAVGGGGGSDTQYF
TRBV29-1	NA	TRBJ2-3	CSVRDGATDTQYF
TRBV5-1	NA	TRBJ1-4	CASSFGGVDEKLFF
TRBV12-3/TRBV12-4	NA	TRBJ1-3	CANSRILPSGNTIYF
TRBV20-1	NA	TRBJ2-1	CSARDNEQFF
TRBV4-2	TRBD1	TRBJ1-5	CASSQDQGAFGQPQHF
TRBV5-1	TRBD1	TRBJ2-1	CASSLTGTGDNEQFF
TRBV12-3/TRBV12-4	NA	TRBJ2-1	CASTYRWPSEQFF
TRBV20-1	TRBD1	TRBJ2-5	CSTSSRDRGSKTQYF
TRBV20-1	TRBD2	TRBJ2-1	CSAVVTSGKSYNEQFF
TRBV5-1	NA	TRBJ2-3	CASSLAGGATDTQYF
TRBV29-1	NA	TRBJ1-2	CSVEDLRGDGYTF
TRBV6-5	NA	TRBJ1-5	CASSYTQGNQPQHF